Listed below are T cell receptor beta chains from one sample, sequenced in a study of early T cells in non-severe SARS-CoV-2 infection. TCRdb used MiXCR to reprocess the 5' RACE reads, holding one entry per CDR3 protein. This table holds 80,000 to 95,000 distinct CDR3 sequences, approximately 17% found once. Here the sequenced sample was whole blood, taken at baseline. These receptors all come from an adult who was a healthcare worker with PCR-confirmed SARS-CoV-2 infection or an uninfected control (not recorded which). The CDR3 runs from the conserved cysteine through the conserved F or W. D genes are given only for firm matches. Rows give clone size only sometimes, using once, few, many, or a class for an expanded clone.

d_call	clone_size	v_call	j_call	cdr3_aa	cdr3_nt
-	few	TRBV20-1	TRBJ2-1	CSASSAAAYNEQFF	TGCAGTGCTAGCAGCGCAGCCGCCTACAATGAGCAGTTCTTC
TRBD2	few	TRBV20-1	TRBJ2-7	CSNAGGEEQYF	TGCAGTAACGCCGGGGGGGAGGAGCAGTACTTC
-	-	TRBV4-1	TRBJ2-3	CASSQDGGIGPDTQYF	TGCGCCAGCAGCCAAGACGGCGGAATCGGACCAGATACGCAGTATTTT
-	many	TRBV11-2	TRBJ2-5	CASSLLQETQYF	TGTGCCAGCAGCTTATTACAAGAGACCCAGTACTTC
TRBD2	-	TRBV5-1	TRBJ2-5	CASSLGRAGVMTQYF	TGCGCCAGCAGCTTAGGAAGAGCGGGAGTGATGACCCAGTACTTC
TRBD2	-	TRBV4-2	TRBJ2-7	CASSQEGSGASGGYEQYF	TGTGCCAGCAGCCAAGAGGGAAGCGGGGCCTCCGGAGGGTACGAGCAGTACTTC
TRBD1	few	TRBV7-8	TRBJ2-5	CASTRDRGETQYF	TGTGCCAGCACCCGGGACAGGGGAGAGACCCAGTACTTC
-	-	TRBV7-9	TRBJ1-1	CASPPRGYTEAFF	TGTGCCAGCCCGCCCCGGGGATACACTGAAGCTTTCTTT
-	-	TRBV21-1	TRBJ2-7	CASSIGGTYEQYF	TGTGCCAGCAGCATCGGCGGAACCTACGAGCAGTACTTC
-	few	TRBV20-1	TRBJ1-1	CSGIRGVGTEAFF	TGCAGTGGCATCAGGGGAGTTGGTACTGAAGCTTTCTTT
-	few	TRBV30	TRBJ2-1	CAWGPNYNEQFF	TGTGCCTGGGGACCGAATTACAATGAGCAGTTCTTC
TRBD1	-	TRBV11-2	TRBJ2-1	CASSYRTGGIEQFF	TGTGCCAGCAGCTACCGGACAGGGGGCATTGAGCAGTTCTTC
-	-	TRBV6-1	TRBJ1-2	CASSGVPGAHDGYTF	TGTGCCAGCAGTGGGGTGCCAGGGGCGCATGATGGCTACACCTTC
TRBD1	-	TRBV6-6	TRBJ1-1	CASSSRDRNTEAFF	TGTGCCAGCAGTTCTAGGGACAGGAACACTGAAGCTTTCTTT
TRBD1	-	TRBV20-1	TRBJ1-4	CSARAMTGATNEKLFF	TGCAGTGCTAGAGCGATGACAGGGGCAACTAATGAAAAACTGTTTTTT
-	few	TRBV6-5	TRBJ2-1	CASSLRDWRDEQFF	TGTGCCAGCAGTCTCCGGGACTGGCGCGATGAGCAGTTCTTC
-	-	TRBV29-1	TRBJ1-2	CSVRVQGRDGYTF	TGCAGCGTTAGAGTCCAGGGCCGCGATGGCTACACCTTC
-	many	TRBV28	TRBJ1-2	CASSMGNYGYTF	TGTGCCAGCAGTATGGGAAACTATGGCTACACCTTC
-	-	TRBV20-1	TRBJ2-3	CSASMSSDTQYF	TGCAGTGCTAGTATGAGTTCAGATACGCAGTATTTT
TRBD2	-	TRBV7-3	TRBJ2-1	CASSALAGGYNEQFF	TGTGCCAGCAGCGCCCTAGCGGGCGGATACAATGAGCAGTTCTTC
TRBD2	few	TRBV12-3/TRBV12-4	TRBJ2-2	CASSLSLAGGSGELFF	TGTGCCAGCAGTTTAAGTCTAGCGGGAGGGTCCGGGGAGCTGTTTTTT
-	many	TRBV5-1	TRBJ1-6	CASGADGLGSPLHF	TGCGCCAGCGGCGCGGACGGACTCGGGTCACCCCTCCACTTT
TRBD1	few	TRBV4-1	TRBJ2-5	CASSKQGARETQYF	TGCGCCAGCAGCAAACAGGGGGCGCGAGAGACCCAGTACTTC
-	few	TRBV5-1	TRBJ1-5	CASRHDPGTNYQPQHF	TGCGCCAGCCGGCACGATCCAGGGACAAACTATCAGCCCCAGCATTTT
-	many	TRBV7-9	TRBJ1-2	CDGLGGYTF	TGCGATGGATTGGGGGGCTACACCTTC
-	few	TRBV2	TRBJ2-1	CASSRGEQFF	TGTGCCAGCAGCCGGGGTGAGCAGTTCTTC
TRBD1	-	TRBV12-3/TRBV12-4	TRBJ1-1	CASTQGDRTEAFF	TGTGCCAGCACCCAGGGGGATCGCACTGAAGCTTTCTTT
-	few	TRBV6-6	TRBJ2-7	CASSSLGPYEQYF	TGTGCCAGCAGTTCTCTAGGCCCCTACGAGCAGTACTTC
TRBD2	few	TRBV2	TRBJ2-3	CASSRDLAGGSDTQYF	TGTGCCAGCAGTCGAGATCTAGCGGGAGGTTCGGATACGCAGTATTTT
TRBD2	many	TRBV11-2	TRBJ2-3	CASSSLAGGGTDTQYF	TGTGCCAGCAGCTCTCTAGCGGGAGGAGGTACAGATACGCAGTATTTT
-	many	TRBV2	TRBJ2-5	CASSAQYQETQYF	TGTGCCAGCAGTGCTCAGTACCAAGAGACCCAGTACTTC
-	once	TRBV20-1	TRBJ2-4	CSARTSRDAKNIQYF	TGCAGTGCTAGGACTAGTCGGGATGCCAAAAACATTCAGTACTTC
-	-	TRBV20-1	TRBJ1-2	CSARVAGSSFYGYTF	TGCAGTGCTAGAGTGGCCGGGAGTAGCTTCTATGGCTACACCTTC
TRBD1	-	TRBV7-3	TRBJ1-1	CASSTGAGGTEAFF	TGTGCCAGCAGCACCGGTGCAGGGGGCACTGAAGCTTTCTTT
-	-	TRBV5-6	TRBJ2-7	CASSLNMASDMGYEQYF	TGTGCCAGCAGCTTGAACATGGCGTCAGACATGGGCTACGAGCAGTACTTC
-	-	TRBV5-6	TRBJ2-1	CASRPSPGGYNEQFF	TGTGCCAGCAGACCCTCCCCGGGCGGCTACAATGAGCAGTTCTTC
TRBD2	-	TRBV7-2	TRBJ2-4	CASSPGLAGVQAKNIQYF	TGTGCCAGCAGCCCGGGACTAGCGGGAGTCCAAGCCAAAAACATTCAGTACTTC
-	few	TRBV7-8	TRBJ2-1	CASSLGQGIGEQFF	TGTGCCAGCAGCTTAGGGCAGGGAATTGGGGAGCAGTTCTTC
-	few	TRBV6-5	TRBJ2-3	CASSYSGETDTQYF	TGTGCCAGCAGTTACTCGGGAGAGACAGATACGCAGTATTTT
-	-	TRBV5-1	TRBJ2-3	CASSWTDSITDTQYF	TGCGCCAGCAGCTGGACGGACTCGATCACAGATACGCAGTATTTT
-	many	TRBV19	TRBJ2-1	CANPDLRTGNEQFF	TGTGCCAACCCGGACCTTCGAACGGGTAATGAGCAGTTCTTC
TRBD1	-	TRBV9	TRBJ1-2	CASSVSAQGGDGYTF	TGTGCCAGCAGCGTATCAGCTCAGGGGGGCGATGGCTACACCTTC
TRBD1	few	TRBV15	TRBJ1-4	CATRPTGVDEKLFF	TGTGCCACCAGACCGACAGGGGTTGATGAAAAACTGTTTTTT
-	-	TRBV12-3/TRBV12-4	TRBJ1-1	CASSPQLNTEAFF	TGTGCCAGCAGTCCACAGTTGAACACTGAAGCTTTCTTT
TRBD2	-	TRBV5-5	TRBJ2-1	CASSFSSGIPPYNEQFF	TGTGCCAGCAGCTTCTCTAGCGGGATTCCCCCCTACAATGAGCAGTTCTTC
TRBD2	-	TRBV5-6	TRBJ2-3	CASSLVGREAGAQYF	TGTGCCAGCAGCTTGGTCGGCAGGGAAGCGGGGGCGCAGTATTTT
-	few	TRBV20-1	TRBJ2-5	CSARDPGLKTQYF	TGCAGTGCTAGAGACCCGGGATTGAAGACCCAGTACTTC
-	-	TRBV4-1	TRBJ2-7	CASSQVGRTYEQYF	TGCGCCAGCAGCCAAGTAGGCAGGACCTACGAGCAGTACTTC
-	many	TRBV6-1	TRBJ2-7	CASRMDRPYEQYF	TGTGCCAGCAGGATGGACCGACCCTACGAGCAGTACTTC
-	-	TRBV5-1	TRBJ2-2	CASSPSGAKNTGELFF	TGCGCCAGCAGTCCATCCGGGGCAAAGAACACCGGGGAGCTGTTTTTT
-	few	TRBV21-1	TRBJ1-3	CASSGRTGPRSGNTIYF	TGTGCCAGCAGCGGAAGGACAGGTCCTCGCTCTGGAAACACCATATATTTT
TRBD1	few	TRBV12-3/TRBV12-4	TRBJ1-1	CASSLERGDSLNTEAFF	TGTGCCAGCAGTTTAGAGAGGGGGGACAGCTTGAACACTGAAGCTTTCTTT
-	-	TRBV6-2/TRBV6-3	TRBJ2-7	CASSPRDVYEQYF	TGTGCCAGCAGTCCCAGGGATGTCTACGAGCAGTACTTC
TRBD2	many	TRBV7-8	TRBJ2-3	CASSFSSGSTDTQYF	TGTGCCAGCAGCTTTTCTAGCGGTAGCACAGATACGCAGTATTTT